The clone carrying this T cell receptor (beta chain) was counted at least ten times. One entry per CDR3 protein results from TCRdb running MiXCR on the 5' RACE reads. Of tens of thousands of distinct CDR3 sequences in the sample, around 7% were seen once. The data are from a study of early T cells in non-severe SARS-CoV-2 infection. As for the study in general: Unsorted whole blood bulk RNA was sequenced, with unpaired chains.

The sequencing sample was made of whole blood. This TCR derives from an adult who was a healthcare worker with PCR-confirmed SARS-CoV-2 infection or an uninfected control (not recorded which).

CDR3 nucleotides: TGTGCCAGCAGCTTAGCGGATTCACCCCTCCACTTT. This sequence encodes CASSLADSPLHF. V and J are TRBV7-9 and TRBJ1-6; the D is unclear. Germline V gives CDR1 SEHNR, CDR2 FQNEAQ (reference sequence). The CDR3 has 12 amino acids. The V end lost 0 bases, the J end lost 8 bases, and 2 bases lay between the germline ends.